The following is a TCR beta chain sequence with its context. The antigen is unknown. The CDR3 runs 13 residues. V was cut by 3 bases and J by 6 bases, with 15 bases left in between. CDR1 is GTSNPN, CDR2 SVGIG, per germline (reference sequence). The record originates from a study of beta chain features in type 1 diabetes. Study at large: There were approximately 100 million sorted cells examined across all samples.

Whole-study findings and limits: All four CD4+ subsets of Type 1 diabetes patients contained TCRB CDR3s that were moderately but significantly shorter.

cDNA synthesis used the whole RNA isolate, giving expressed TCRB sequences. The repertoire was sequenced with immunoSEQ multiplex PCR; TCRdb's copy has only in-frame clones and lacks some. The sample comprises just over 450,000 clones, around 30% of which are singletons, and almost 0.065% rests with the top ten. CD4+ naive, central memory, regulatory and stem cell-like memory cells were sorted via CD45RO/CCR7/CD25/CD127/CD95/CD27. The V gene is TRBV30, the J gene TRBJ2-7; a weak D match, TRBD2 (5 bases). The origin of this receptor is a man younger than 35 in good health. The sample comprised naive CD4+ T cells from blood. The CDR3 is CAWSDYPSGEQYF. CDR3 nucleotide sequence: TGTGCCTGGAGCGACTATCCCTCGGGCGAGCAGTACTTC.